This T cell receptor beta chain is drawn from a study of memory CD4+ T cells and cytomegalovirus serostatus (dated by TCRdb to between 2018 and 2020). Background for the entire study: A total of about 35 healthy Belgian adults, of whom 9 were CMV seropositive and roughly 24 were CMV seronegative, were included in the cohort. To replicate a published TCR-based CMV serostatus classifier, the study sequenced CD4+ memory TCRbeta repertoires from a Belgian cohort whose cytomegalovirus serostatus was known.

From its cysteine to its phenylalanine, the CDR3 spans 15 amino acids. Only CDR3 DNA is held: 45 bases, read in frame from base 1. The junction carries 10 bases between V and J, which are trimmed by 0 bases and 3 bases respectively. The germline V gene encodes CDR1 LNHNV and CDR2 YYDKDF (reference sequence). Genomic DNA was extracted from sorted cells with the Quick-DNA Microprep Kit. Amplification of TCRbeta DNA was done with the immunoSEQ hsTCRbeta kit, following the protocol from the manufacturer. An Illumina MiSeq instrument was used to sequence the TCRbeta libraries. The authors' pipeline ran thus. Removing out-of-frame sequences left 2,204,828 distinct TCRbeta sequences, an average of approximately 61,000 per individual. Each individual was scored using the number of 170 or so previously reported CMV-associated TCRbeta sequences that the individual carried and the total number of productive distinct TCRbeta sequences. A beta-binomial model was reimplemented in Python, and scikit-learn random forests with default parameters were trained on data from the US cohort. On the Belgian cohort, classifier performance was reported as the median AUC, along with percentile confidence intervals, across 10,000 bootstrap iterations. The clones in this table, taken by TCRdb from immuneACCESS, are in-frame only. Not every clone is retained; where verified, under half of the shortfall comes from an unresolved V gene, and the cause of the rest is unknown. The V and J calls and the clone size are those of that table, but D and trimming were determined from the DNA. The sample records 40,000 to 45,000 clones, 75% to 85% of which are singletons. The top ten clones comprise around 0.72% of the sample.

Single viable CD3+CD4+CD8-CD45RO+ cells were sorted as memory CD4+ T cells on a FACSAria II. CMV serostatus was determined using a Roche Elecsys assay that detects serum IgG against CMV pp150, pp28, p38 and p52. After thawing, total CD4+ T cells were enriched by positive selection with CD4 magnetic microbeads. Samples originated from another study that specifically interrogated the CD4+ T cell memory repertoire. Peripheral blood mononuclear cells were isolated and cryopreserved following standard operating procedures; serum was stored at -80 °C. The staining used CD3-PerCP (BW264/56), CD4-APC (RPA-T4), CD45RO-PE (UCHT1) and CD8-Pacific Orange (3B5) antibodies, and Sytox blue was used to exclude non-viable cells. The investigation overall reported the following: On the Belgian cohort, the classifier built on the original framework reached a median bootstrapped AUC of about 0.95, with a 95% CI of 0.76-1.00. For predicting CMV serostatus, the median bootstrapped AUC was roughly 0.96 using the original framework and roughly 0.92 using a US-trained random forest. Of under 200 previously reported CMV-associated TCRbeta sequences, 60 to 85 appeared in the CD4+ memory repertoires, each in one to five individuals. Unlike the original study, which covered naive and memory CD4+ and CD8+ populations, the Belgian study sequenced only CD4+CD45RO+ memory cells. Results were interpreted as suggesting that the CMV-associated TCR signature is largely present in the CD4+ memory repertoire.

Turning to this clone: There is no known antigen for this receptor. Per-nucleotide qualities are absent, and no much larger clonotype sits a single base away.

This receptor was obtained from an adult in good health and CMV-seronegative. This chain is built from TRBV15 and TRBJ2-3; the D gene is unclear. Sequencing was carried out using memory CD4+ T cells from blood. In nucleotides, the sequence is TGTGCCACCAGCAGAGAAGGTCTCGGGACAGATACGCAGTATTTT. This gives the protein CATSREGLGTDTQYF.